Presented here are 11 T cell receptor beta chains from one specimen sequenced in a study of lymphopenia after photon versus proton radiotherapy. Produced via immunoSEQ multiplex PCR; TCRdb's table is partial and in-frame only. The table records approximately 30,000 clones, 75% to 90% of them present only once. This specimen was peripheral blood, taken from a patient treated with photon-based radiotherapy. Source of these receptors: a woman between 50 and 59 years old with pancreatic cancer.

The chain combines TRBV5-4 with TRBJ2-2, with 9 nucleotides matching TRBD2. CDR1 SGHNT and CDR2 YYREEE come from the germline V gene (reference sequence). V lost 0 bases to trimming and J lost 1 base; unmatched junction nucleotides: 1. The CDR3 has 16 residues. CDR3 DNA sequence: TGTGCCAGCAGCTTGGATAGCGGGAGGAACACCGGGGAGCTGTTTTTT. This gives the protein CASSLDSGRNTGELFF. Full variable domain (remainder filled in from reference TRBV5-4 and TRBJ2-2): ETGVTQSPTHLIKTRGQQVTLRCSSQSGHNTVSWYQQALGQGPQFIFQYYREEENGRGNFPPRFSGLQFPNYSSELNVNALELDDSALYLCASSLDSGRNTGELFFGEGSRLTVL.

The genes are TRBV5-4 and TRBJ1-1, with a possible D match to TRBD1 (6 bases). The CDR3 spans 12 residues. CDR1 is SGHNT and CDR2 is YYREEE in the germline V gene (reference sequence). Trimming took 3 bases from V and 11 from J, leaving 14 bases between them. Here the CDR3 DNA reads TGTGCCAGCAGCTCGGAGGGGGGGAGGGCTTTCTTT. It yields the protein CASSSEGGRAFF.

This clone is a singleton in its sample. This chain connects TRBV7-9 to TRBJ2-1, with 8 bases aligning to TRBD2. J gave up 4 bases and V 8 bases, and 4 bases lay outside the gene matches. Looked up from germline, CDR1 is SEHNR and CDR2 is FQNEAQ (reference sequence). This CDR3 contains 13 residues. The DNA of the CDR3 is TGTGCCAGCGGGACTAGTATTTACAATGAGCAGTTCTTC. It yields the protein CASGTSIYNEQFF.

The chain uses TRBV10-3 and TRBJ1-2, with 10 positions matching TRBD1. Germline trimming cut 0 bases from V and 8 bases from J; bases unmatched to any gene: 9. Germline V lookup: CDR1 ENHRY, CDR2 SYGVKD. CDR3 size: 16 residues. The CDR3 DNA reads as TGTGCCATCAGTGAGTCGCTGTGGGACAGGGGCGACGGCTACACCTTC. Residues: CAISESLWDRGDGYTF.

Comment on this clone: Different DNA sequences within this sample yield the same CDR3. The J gene is TRBJ1-3, the V gene TRBV28, with D possibly TRBD1 on 5 matching bases. Germline CDR1 and CDR2: MDHEN and SYDVKM. V lost 5 bases and J lost 2, with 10 bases in between. The CDR3 covers 14 residues. The CDR3 sequence: CASSLSRAGNTIYF. The CDR3 nucleotides read TGTGCCAGCAGTCTCTCCAGGGCTGGAAACACCATATATTTT.

This rearrangement joins TRBV5-1 to TRBJ2-7; TRBD1 agrees at 10 bases. CDR1 SGHRS and CDR2 YFSETQ come from the germline V gene. The V and J ends lost 4 bases and 3 bases, in that order; junction bases with no gene match: 7. The CDR3 length is 15 residues. For the CDR3, the DNA is TGCGCCAGCAGCCCGGGACAGGGGTCGATCTACGAGCAGTACTTC. Its translation: CASSPGQGSIYEQYF.

The rearrangement links TRBV30 to TRBJ1-5, with no clear D. The CDR3 sequence is 13 residues long. CDR1 GTSNPN and CDR2 SVGIG come from the germline V gene (reference sequence). The germline V and J ends were trimmed by 1 base and 13 bases, with 17 bases remaining between them. The CDR3 region is CAWSDGTDVRQHF. In DNA form, the CDR3 reads TGTGCCTGGAGTGATGGAACGGATGTTAGGCAGCATTTT.

The gene calls are TRBV18 and TRBJ1-5; 7 positions agree with TRBD1. CDR3 length: 14 residues. The V gene end was trimmed by 4 bases and the J gene end by 4 bases; junction bases not matched to a gene: 4. Germline V gene data show CDR1 as KGHSH and CDR2 as LQKENI. The chain's CDR3 is CASSLDRDNQPQHF. For the CDR3, the DNA is TGTGCCAGCTCACTAGACAGGGATAATCAGCCCCAGCATTTT.

The chain employs TRBV7-8 and TRBJ2-3; 11 bases line up with TRBD2. CDR3 length equals 18 residues. The junction had 10 bases not matched to a gene; V was cut back by 5 bases and J by 0 bases. Germline assignment: CDR1 SGHVS and CDR2 FQNEAQ. CDR3 in DNA: TGTGCCAGCAGCGGATCTAGCGGGGGGCCTTCTAGCACAGATACGCAGTATTTT. Its translation is CASSGSSGGPSSTDTQYF. Full variable domain (outside the CDR3, taken from reference TRBV7-8 and TRBJ2-3): GAGVSQSPRYKVAKRGQDVALRCDPISGHVSLFWYQQALGQGPEFLTYFQNEAQLDKSGLPSDRFFAERPEGSVSTLKIQRTQQEDSAVYLCASSGSSGGPSSTDTQYFGPGTRLTVL.

In this sample, this clone turned up once. The chain is built from TRBV9 and TRBJ2-4, with TRBD1 matching 11 bases. The germline CDR1 and CDR2 sequences are SGDLS and YYNGEE. V lost 0 bases, J lost 7 bases, and 3 bases stayed unmatched. The CDR3 is 15 residues long. CDR3 coding DNA: TGTGCCAGCAGCGTAGCGGGGGACAGGGGGAACATTCAGTACTTC. This sequence encodes CASSVAGDRGNIQYF.

The chain recombines TRBV5-1 with TRBJ2-7; weak D call: TRBD2 (5 bases). The CDR3 is made up of 12 amino acids. Germline V lookup: CDR1 SGHRS, CDR2 YFSETQ. The ends were cut back, 4 bases at V and 0 bases at J, with 5 bases in the middle. CDR3 in amino acids: CASSRDSYEQYF. The CDR3 DNA sequence: TGCGCCAGCAGCCGGGACTCCTACGAGCAGTACTTC.